This T cell receptor (beta chain) was found in a study of monozygotic twins with inflammatory bowel disease. This CDR3 contains 16 residues. In germline, CDR1 is SEHNR, CDR2 FQNEAQ (reference sequence). Study-wide results and limits: The results supported no single strong signal or clonotype associated with IBD.

In regard to this clonotype: Its antigen is still unknown.

From the 5' RACE reads, TCRdb lists one entry per CDR3 protein and no DNA. The listing contains approximately 330,000 distinct CDR3 sequences. This receptor was obtained from a human donor with ulcerative colitis or Crohn's disease, or a healthy co-twin of an affected twin (not recorded which). The source material was blood. The chain has TRBV7-9 and TRBJ2-1; TCRdb gives TRBD1 as the D gene, but with no DNA this cannot be confirmed. CDR3 in amino acids: CASSLGQGVPYNEQFF.